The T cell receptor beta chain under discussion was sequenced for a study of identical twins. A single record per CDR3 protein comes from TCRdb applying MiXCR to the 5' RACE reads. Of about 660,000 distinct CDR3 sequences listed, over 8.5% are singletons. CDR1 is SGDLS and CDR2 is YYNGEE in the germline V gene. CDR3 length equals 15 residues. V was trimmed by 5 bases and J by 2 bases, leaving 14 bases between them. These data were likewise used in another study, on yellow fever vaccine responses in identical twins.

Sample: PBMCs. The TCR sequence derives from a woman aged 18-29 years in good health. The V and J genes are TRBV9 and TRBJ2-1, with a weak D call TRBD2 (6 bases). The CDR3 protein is CASSARREPYNEQFF. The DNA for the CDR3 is TGTGCCAGCAGTGCCCGGAGGGAACCCTACAATGAGCAGTTCTTC.